The rows below give T cell receptor beta chains drawn from one sample of a study of graft-versus-host responses after intestinal transplantation. Here immunoSEQ multiplex PCR was the method, and the copy in TCRdb shows in-frame clones only, minus some. The sample holds fewer than 25,000 clones, 50% to 65% seen once. This specimen consisted of alloreactive CD4+ T cells from a mixed lymphocyte reaction culture, obtained before intestinal transplant. The receptor set was obtained from a human patient who received an intestinal transplant. Both conserved end residues are part of each CDR3. The order of the fields is V gene, D gene, J gene, clone size, CDR3 DNA, CDR3 protein. D genes are given only for firm matches. Some rows have no size entry. The others give once, few or many, or a class for an expanded clone.

>TRBV30|-|TRBJ1-5|-
TGTGCCTGGACTAGCAGGGGTCGCGGGCCCCAGCATTTT
CAWTSRGRGPQHF
>TRBV19|-|TRBJ1-5|few
TGTGCCAGTACCCAGAGAGGGTATAGCAATCAGCCCCAGCATTTT
CASTQRGYSNQPQHF
>TRBV11-2|-|TRBJ2-3|-
TGTGCCAGCAGCTTTAGTACAGATACGCAGTATTTT
CASSFSTDTQYF
>TRBV6-5|TRBD1|TRBJ1-1|-
TGTGCCAGCAGTTTACAGGGGCGCACTGAAGCTTTCTTT
CASSLQGRTEAFF
>TRBV5-1|TRBD1|TRBJ2-1|few
TGCGCCAGCAGCTTGGGACAGGGCTCCTACAATGAGCAGTTCTTC
CASSLGQGSYNEQFF
>TRBV29-1|TRBD1|TRBJ2-3|few
TGCAGCGTGAAACAGGGGTCAGATACGCAGTATTTT
CSVKQGSDTQYF
>TRBV7-2|-|TRBJ1-3|-
TGTGCCAGCAGCTTATTACCTGGGGCTGCTCGTCTGGGAAACACCATATATTTT
CASSLLPGAARLGNTIYF
>TRBV28|TRBD2|TRBJ2-3|-
TGTGCCAGCAGCCACGTACGGACTAGCGGGAAGAGCACAGATACGCAGTATTTT
CASSHVRTSGKSTDTQYF
>TRBV14|TRBD1|TRBJ1-1|-
TGTGCCAGCAGCCAGTTTACAGGGGTGGGCACTGAAGCTTTCTTT
CASSQFTGVGTEAFF
>TRBV6-5|TRBD1|TRBJ2-7|-
TGTGCCAGCACCTACTCAGGACAGGGAAACTACGAGCAGTACTTC
CASTYSGQGNYEQYF
>TRBV25-1|-|TRBJ2-2|-
TGTGCCAGCACGTCCCTAGGGGCCGGGGAGCTGTTTTTT
CASTSLGAGELFF
>TRBV5-6|TRBD2|TRBJ2-7|-
TGTGCCAGCAGCTTTAGGTGGTTTCGGACTAGCGGGGTCTACGAGCAGTACTTC
CASSFRWFRTSGVYEQYF
>TRBV28|-|TRBJ2-3|-
TGTGCCGGCGGGGACAGCTCCACAGATACGCAGTATTTT
CAGGDSSTDTQYF
>TRBV25-1|-|TRBJ2-3|few
TGTGCCAGCAGTGAGGGGGCGGGGGTTACAGATACGCAGTATTTT
CASSEGAGVTDTQYF
>TRBV4-1|TRBD1|TRBJ1-4|-
TGCGCCAGCAGCCAAGGGAACACAGGGGCCGTAAGTGAAAAACTGTTTTTT
CASSQGNTGAVSEKLFF
>TRBV5-6|-|TRBJ2-5|-
TGTGCCAGCAGCTTCGGAGCTCAAGAGACCCAGTACTTC
CASSFGAQETQYF
>TRBV11-3|-|TRBJ1-2|once
TGTGCCAGCAGCTTAGAGAGTGGCTACACCTTC
CASSLESGYTF
>TRBV7-2|-|TRBJ2-7|-
TGTGCCAGCAGCTTAGTACCGACGCACAGGGCAAGCTACGAGCAGTACTTC
CASSLVPTHRASYEQYF
>TRBV6-1|-|TRBJ1-1|-
TGTGCCAGGGGGGGTCCCGTATGGACTGAAGCTTTCTTT
CARGGPVWTEAFF
>TRBV5-6|-|TRBJ1-5|-
TGTGCCAGCAGCTTGTGGAGGATGGCCCTGAGCAATCAGCCCCAGCATTTT
CASSLWRMALSNQPQHF
>TRBV19|-|TRBJ1-1|few
TGTGCCAGTAGTATCCTGACTTCAGGGGACACTGAAGCTTTCTTT
CASSILTSGDTEAFF
>TRBV4-3|-|TRBJ2-4|-
TGCGCCAGCAGCCAAGAGACACGGGGGACCAAAAACATTCAGTACTTC
CASSQETRGTKNIQYF
>TRBV10-3|-|TRBJ1-1|-
TGTGCCATCAGTGATCTGGGGCTGAACACTGAAGCTTTCTTT
CAISDLGLNTEAFF
>TRBV7-3|TRBD2|TRBJ2-1|-
TGTGCCAGCAGCTTAGGTCCCGGGCTAGCGGGAGACAATGAGCAGTTCTTC
CASSLGPGLAGDNEQFF
>TRBV5-4|TRBD2|TRBJ2-3|-
TGTGCCAGCAGCTTGGGGGGACTAGCGGATCTTACCGCGGGGTATTTT
CASSLGGLADLTAGYF
>TRBV6-1|-|TRBJ2-2|-
TGTGCCAGCAGTGTCTTGTTCGGGGAGCTGTTTTTT
CASSVLFGELFF
>TRBV30|-|TRBJ1-6|-
TGTGCCTGGAAGGCCTCCAGGAATAATTCACCCCTCCACTTT
CAWKASRNNSPLHF
>TRBV27|TRBD1|TRBJ2-7|few
TGTGCCAGCAGAACAGGGGGCCACGAGCAGTACTTC
CASRTGGHEQYF
>TRBV7-2|-|TRBJ2-7|-
TGTGCCAGCAGCTTCGGCGGGGCCCTCTCCTACGAGCAGTACTTC
CASSFGGALSYEQYF
>TRBV6-6|-|TRBJ1-5|few
TGTGCCAGCAGGAGCACGGGGGATGGCAATCAGCCCCAGCATTTT
CASRSTGDGNQPQHF
>TRBV11-2|-|TRBJ2-1|-
TGTGCCAGCAGCTTAGCTGATAGCTCCTACAATGAGCAGTTCTTC
CASSLADSSYNEQFF
>TRBV5-4|TRBD2|TRBJ2-1|-
TGTGCCAGCAGGGCGACTAGCGGGGGGCCCTACAATGAGCAGTTCTTC
CASRATSGGPYNEQFF
>TRBV14|TRBD2|TRBJ2-1|-
TGTGCCAGCAGCCAAGTTGTGGGGGGGTACAATGAGCAGTTCTTC
CASSQVVGGYNEQFF
>TRBV9|-|TRBJ2-1|-
TGTGCCAGCAGCGTAGTATCGGGGAGCTCCTACAATGAGCAGTTCTTC
CASSVVSGSSYNEQFF
>TRBV10-3|TRBD1|TRBJ1-5|few
TGTGCCATCCAACAGGGGAGCAATCAGCCCCAGCATTTT
CAIQQGSNQPQHF
>TRBV7-2|-|TRBJ2-7|-
TGTGCCAGCAGCTTTCAATCTGGACTGCGCGACGAGCAGTACTTC
CASSFQSGLRDEQYF
>TRBV7-3|-|TRBJ2-1|-
TGTGCCAGCAGCGCCGGCGGTTGGGATGAGCAGTTCTTC
CASSAGGWDEQFF
>TRBV5-1|-|TRBJ2-7|few
TGCGCCAGCAGCTTCGGGGACACCTACGAGCAGTACTTC
CASSFGDTYEQYF
>TRBV6-6|-|TRBJ1-5|-
TGTGCCAGCAGGGAACAGGGACGCCAAACCCAGCCCCAGCATTTT
CASREQGRQTQPQHF
>TRBV28|-|TRBJ2-7|-
TGTGCCAGCATCCCGCGGCCCCCCGATCCCTACGAGCAGTACTTC
CASIPRPPDPYEQYF
>TRBV11-3|TRBD2|TRBJ2-1|-
TGTGCCAGCAGCTTAGGCGGGAGCTACAATGAGCAGTTCTTC
CASSLGGSYNEQFF
>TRBV27|-|TRBJ1-1|-
TGTGCCAGCAGTTTGGTAGAGAACACTGAAGCTTTCTTT
CASSLVENTEAFF
>TRBV7-2|-|TRBJ2-7|-
TGTGCCAGCAGCCCTATGACAGCACAAGCACACGAGCAGTACTTC
CASSPMTAQAHEQYF
>TRBV19|-|TRBJ2-2|few
TGTGCCAGTAGTTGGGGGGTTGGTGGCTCGAACACCGGGGAGCTGTTTTTT
CASSWGVGGSNTGELFF
>TRBV4-1|-|TRBJ2-1|once
TGCGCCAGCAGCCATCCTTCGGGAGCAAGCTCCTACAATGAGCAGTTCTTC
CASSHPSGASSYNEQFF
>TRBV19|TRBD1|TRBJ1-3|few
TGTGCCAGTAGTTTGAACAGGGGGAGCTCTGGAAACACCATATATTTT
CASSLNRGSSGNTIYF
>TRBV4-1|TRBD2|TRBJ2-7|-
TGCGCCAGCAGCACTGTCATGGGGACTAGCGGGAGGTTCTACGAGCAGTACTTC
CASSTVMGTSGRFYEQYF
>TRBV5-1|TRBD1|TRBJ1-3|-
TGCGCCAGCAGCACGGGACAGGGTGGCTCTGGAAACACCATATATTTT
CASSTGQGGSGNTIYF
>TRBV6-5|TRBD1|TRBJ1-2|-
TGTGCCAGCAGGATACAGGGGGCTAACTATGGCTACACCTTC
CASRIQGANYGYTF
>TRBV29-1|TRBD1|TRBJ1-1|medium-sized
TGCAGCGTTGAAGCCATATTCCGGGACAGGAACCAAGCTTTCTTT
CSVEAIFRDRNQAFF
>TRBV29-1|-|TRBJ2-3|-
TGCAGCGTTAGTGGGGGGGCTGGAGATACGCAGTATTTT
CSVSGGAGDTQYF
>TRBV4-1|TRBD1|TRBJ1-2|-
TGCGCCAGTAGCCTTTCGGACAGGACTTTCTTTGGCTACACCTTC
CASSLSDRTFFGYTF
>TRBV6-6|-|TRBJ1-4|few
TGTGCCAGCCTCAAATGGGGGCCGGGTGAAAAACTGTTTTTT
CASLKWGPGEKLFF
>TRBV6-4|-|TRBJ2-7|-
TGTGCCAGCAGTGACCGGCAGGAACGCTCCTACGAGCAGTACTTC
CASSDRQERSYEQYF